The present T cell receptor (beta chain) was sequenced within a study of blood T cell repertoires in COVID-19. The CDR3 consists of 15 residues. The germline gives CDR1 LNHDA, CDR2 SQIVND (reference sequence). V trimming: 7 bases; J trimming: 6 bases; junction bases outside the gene matches: 12. Assay used: immunoSEQ multiplex PCR; TCRdb lists only in-frame clones, some missing. This sample yields some 270,000 clones, of which 86% are seen a single time; under 2% belongs to the top ten. This rearrangement joins TRBV19 to TRBJ2-1; 7 bases are a match to TRBD1. The source is an older woman who had recovered from COVID-19. Sequencing input: peripheral blood. The CDR3 nucleotides read TGTGCCAGTACAAAACTCTCAACAGGGGTCAATGAGCAGTTCTTC. Protein product: CASTKLSTGVNEQFF.